This T cell receptor beta chain was sequenced during a study of blood T cell repertoires in COVID-19. Study details: The analysed material was cDNA or gDNA that came from T cells, B-cell-depleted T cells, or PBMCs.

Cohort assignment relied on participant-reported clinical history. TCRdb's table, derived via immunoSEQ multiplex PCR, lists solely in-frame clones and lacks some. This table holds some 200,000 clones, roughly nine tenths found once. The clonotype comes from a woman between 18 and 29 years old in a cohort exposed to, infected with or recovered from COVID-19 (not recorded which). What was sequenced was PBMCs or T cells enriched from blood (not recorded which).

The CDR3 loop reads CASSSSAGTAYEQYF. The CDR3 DNA sequence: TGTGCCAGCAGCTCCAGTGCAGGGACAGCGTACGAGCAGTACTTC. V and J are TRBV7-2 and TRBJ2-7; 7 bases map to TRBD1. V shed 4 bases, J shed 4 bases, and the junction held 10 bases outside the gene matches. Germline CDR1 and CDR2: SGHTA and FQGNSA. The CDR3 loop spans 15 amino acids.